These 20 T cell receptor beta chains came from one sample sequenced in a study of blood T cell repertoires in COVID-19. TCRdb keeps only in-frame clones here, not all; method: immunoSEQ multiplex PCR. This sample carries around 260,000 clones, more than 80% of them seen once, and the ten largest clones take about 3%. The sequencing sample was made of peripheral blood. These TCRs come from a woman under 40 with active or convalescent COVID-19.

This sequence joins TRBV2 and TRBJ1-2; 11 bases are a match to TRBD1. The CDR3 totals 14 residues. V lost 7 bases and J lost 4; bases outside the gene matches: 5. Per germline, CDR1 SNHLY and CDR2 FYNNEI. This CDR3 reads CASTPGTGGYGYTF. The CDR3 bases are TGTGCCAGCACCCCTGGGACAGGGGGCTATGGCTACACCTTC.

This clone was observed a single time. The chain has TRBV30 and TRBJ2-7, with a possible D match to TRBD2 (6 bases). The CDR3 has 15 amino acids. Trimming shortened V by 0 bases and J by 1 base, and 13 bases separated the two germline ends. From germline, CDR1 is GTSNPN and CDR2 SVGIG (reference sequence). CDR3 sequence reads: CAWSVSTGVSYEQYF. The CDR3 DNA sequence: TGTGCCTGGAGTGTAAGCACGGGGGTTTCCTACGAGCAGTACTTC.

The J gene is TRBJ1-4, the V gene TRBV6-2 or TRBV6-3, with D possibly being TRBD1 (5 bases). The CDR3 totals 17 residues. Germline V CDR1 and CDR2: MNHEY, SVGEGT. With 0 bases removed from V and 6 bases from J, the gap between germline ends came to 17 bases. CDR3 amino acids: CASSYSILRTTDEKLFF. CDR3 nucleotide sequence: TGTGCCAGCAGTTACTCGATCCTCCGGACAACGGATGAAAAACTGTTTTTT.

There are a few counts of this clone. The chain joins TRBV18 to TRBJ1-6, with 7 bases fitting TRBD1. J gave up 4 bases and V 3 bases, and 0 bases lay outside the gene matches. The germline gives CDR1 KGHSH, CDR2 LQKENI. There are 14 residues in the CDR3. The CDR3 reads CASSPGQYNSPLHF. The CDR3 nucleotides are TGTGCCAGCTCACCGGGACAGTATAATTCACCCCTCCACTTT.

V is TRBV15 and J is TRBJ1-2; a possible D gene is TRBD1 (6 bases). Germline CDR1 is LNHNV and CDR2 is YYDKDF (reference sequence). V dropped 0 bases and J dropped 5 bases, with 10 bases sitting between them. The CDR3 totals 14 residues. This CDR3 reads CATSRDTTGYGYTF. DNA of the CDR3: TGTGCCACCAGCAGAGATACAACAGGGTATGGCTACACCTTC.

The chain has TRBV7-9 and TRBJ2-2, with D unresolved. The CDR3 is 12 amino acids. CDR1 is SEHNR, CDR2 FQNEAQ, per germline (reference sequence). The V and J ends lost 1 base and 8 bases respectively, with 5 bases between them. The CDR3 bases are TGTGCCAGCAGCTTAGGGCCAGGGGAGCTGTTTTTT. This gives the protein CASSLGPGELFF.

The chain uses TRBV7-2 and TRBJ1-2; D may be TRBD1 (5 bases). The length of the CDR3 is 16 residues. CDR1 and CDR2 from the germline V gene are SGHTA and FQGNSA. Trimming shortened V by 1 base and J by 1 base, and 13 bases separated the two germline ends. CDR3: CASSLDGGKRNYGYTF. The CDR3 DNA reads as TGTGCCAGCAGCTTAGACGGGGGAAAACGTAACTATGGCTACACCTTC.

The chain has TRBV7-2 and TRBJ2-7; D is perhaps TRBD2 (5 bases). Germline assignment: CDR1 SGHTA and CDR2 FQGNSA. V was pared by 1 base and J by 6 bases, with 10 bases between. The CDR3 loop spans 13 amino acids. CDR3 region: CASSLVPGTEQYF. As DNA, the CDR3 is TGTGCCAGCAGCTTAGTCCCGGGAACCGAGCAGTACTTC.

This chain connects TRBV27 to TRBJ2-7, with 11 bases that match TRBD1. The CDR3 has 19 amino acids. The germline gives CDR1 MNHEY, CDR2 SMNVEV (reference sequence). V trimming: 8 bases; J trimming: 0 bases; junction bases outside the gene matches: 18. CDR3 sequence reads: CASRTQGQGAGRLSYEQYF. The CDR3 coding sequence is TGTGCCAGCCGCACCCAAGGACAGGGGGCGGGGAGGCTCTCCTACGAGCAGTACTTC.

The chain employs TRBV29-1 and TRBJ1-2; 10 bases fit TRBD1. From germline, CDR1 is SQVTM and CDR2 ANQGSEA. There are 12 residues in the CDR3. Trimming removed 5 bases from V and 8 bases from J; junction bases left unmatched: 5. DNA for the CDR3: TGCAGCGTTAGACAGGGGGCACGGGGCTACACCTTC. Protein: CSVRQGARGYTF.

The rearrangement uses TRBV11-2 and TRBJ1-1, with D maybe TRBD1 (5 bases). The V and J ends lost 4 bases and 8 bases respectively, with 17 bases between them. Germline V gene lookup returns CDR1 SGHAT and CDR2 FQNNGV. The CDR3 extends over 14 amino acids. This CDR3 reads CASSSAAGLSEAFF. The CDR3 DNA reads TGTGCCAGCAGCTCGGCTGCAGGGCTCTCCGAAGCTTTCTTT. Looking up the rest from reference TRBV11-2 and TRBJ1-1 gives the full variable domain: EAGVAQSPRYKIIEKRQSVAFWCNPISGHATLYWYQQILGQGPKLLIQFQNNGVVDDSQLPKDRFSAERLKGVDSTLKIQPAKLEDSAVYLCASSSAAGLSEAFFGQGTRLTVV.

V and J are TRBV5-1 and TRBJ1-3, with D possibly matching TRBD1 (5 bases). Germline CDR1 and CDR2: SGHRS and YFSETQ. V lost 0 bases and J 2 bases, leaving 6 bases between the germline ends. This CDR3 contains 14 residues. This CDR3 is CASSLEGTGNTIYF. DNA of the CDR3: TGCGCCAGCAGCTTGGAGGGGACTGGAAACACCATATATTTT.

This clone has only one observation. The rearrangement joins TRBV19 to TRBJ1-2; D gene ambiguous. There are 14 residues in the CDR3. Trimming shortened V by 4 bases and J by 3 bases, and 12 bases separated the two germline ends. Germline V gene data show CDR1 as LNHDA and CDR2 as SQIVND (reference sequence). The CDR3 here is CASSSSGPYYGYTF. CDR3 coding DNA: TGTGCCAGTAGTAGTTCTGGGCCGTACTATGGCTACACCTTC.

The CDR3 region is CASSLARGEQYF. Written as DNA, the CDR3 is TGTGCCAGCAGCTTAGCCAGGGGGGAGCAGTACTTC. This chain links TRBV7-9 with TRBJ2-7; 7 nucleotides match TRBD1. Trimming removed 0 bases from V and 7 bases from J; junction bases left unmatched: 0. This CDR3 spans 12 amino acids. CDR1 is SEHNR, CDR2 FQNEAQ, per germline (reference sequence).

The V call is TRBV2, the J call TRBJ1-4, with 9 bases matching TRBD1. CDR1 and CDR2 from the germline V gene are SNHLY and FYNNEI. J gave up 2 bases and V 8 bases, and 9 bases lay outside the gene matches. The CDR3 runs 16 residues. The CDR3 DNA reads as TGTGCCAGCGGGAGACAGGGGGGCAGGACTAATGAAAAACTGTTTTTT. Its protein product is CASGRQGGRTNEKLFF. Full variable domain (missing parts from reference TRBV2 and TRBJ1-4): EPEVTQTPSHQVTQMGQEVILRCVPISNHLYFYWYRQILGQKVEFLVSFYNNEISEKSEIFDDQFSVERPDGSNFTLKIRSTKLEDSAMYFCASGRQGGRTNEKLFFGSGTQLSVL.

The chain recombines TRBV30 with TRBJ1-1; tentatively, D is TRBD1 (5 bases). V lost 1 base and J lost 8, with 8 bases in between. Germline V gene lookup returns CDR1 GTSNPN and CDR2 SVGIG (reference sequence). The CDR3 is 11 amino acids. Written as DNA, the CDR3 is TGTGCCTGGAGTGGGGGGGGAGAAGCTTTCTTT. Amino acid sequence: CAWSGGGEAFF.

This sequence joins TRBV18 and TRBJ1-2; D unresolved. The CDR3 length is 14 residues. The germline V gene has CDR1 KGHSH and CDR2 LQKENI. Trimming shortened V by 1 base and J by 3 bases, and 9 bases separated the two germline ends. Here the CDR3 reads CASSPLQTDYGYTF. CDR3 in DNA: TGTGCCAGCTCACCACTACAGACGGACTATGGCTACACCTTC.

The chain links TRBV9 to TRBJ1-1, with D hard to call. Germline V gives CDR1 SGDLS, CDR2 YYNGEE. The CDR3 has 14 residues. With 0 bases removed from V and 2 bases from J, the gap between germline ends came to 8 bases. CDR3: CASSVAPVNTEAFF. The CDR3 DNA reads TGTGCCAGCAGCGTAGCTCCAGTCAACACTGAAGCTTTCTTT.

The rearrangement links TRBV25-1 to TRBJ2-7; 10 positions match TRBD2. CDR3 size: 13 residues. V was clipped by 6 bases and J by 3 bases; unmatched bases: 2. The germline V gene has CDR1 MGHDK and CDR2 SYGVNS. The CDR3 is CASRLAGNYEQYF. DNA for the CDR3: TGTGCCAGCAGACTAGCGGGGAACTACGAGCAGTACTTC.

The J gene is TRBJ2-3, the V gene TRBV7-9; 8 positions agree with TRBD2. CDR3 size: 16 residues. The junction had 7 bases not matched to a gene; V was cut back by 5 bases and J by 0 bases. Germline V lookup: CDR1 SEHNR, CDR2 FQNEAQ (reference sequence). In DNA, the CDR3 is TGTGCCAGCAGCAAAAGCGGGGGAGCTAGCACAGATACGCAGTATTTT. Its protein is CASSKSGGASTDTQYF.